This T cell receptor (beta chain) originates from a study of beta chain features in type 1 diabetes. Study at large: Sorted cells from all samples, numbering about 99,000,000, were examined.

Every bit of the isolated RNA underwent reverse transcription, so sequencing read expressed TCRB transcripts. Using immunoSEQ multiplex PCR, the repertoire was profiled, and TCRdb retains in-frame clones only, with some absent. The profile shows under 800,000 clones, about 16% of them singletons. This clone was seen more than once but under ten times. Its antigen is not identified. Whole-study findings and limits: Sequencing from cDNA could over-represent high-TCR-expressing cells.

CD45RO/CCR7/CD25/CD127/CD95/CD27 staining was used to isolate CD4+ naive, central memory, regulatory and stem cell-like memory cells by sorting. V lost 8 bases to trimming and J lost 8 bases, with 20 bases between them. The CDR3 contains 14 residues. Germline V gives CDR1 MNHEY, CDR2 SVGAGI. This TCR was sampled from a man between 18 and 29 years old in good health. V gene TRBV6-5 combines with J gene TRBJ2-3; tentatively, D is TRBD2 (5 bases). Specimen: naive CD4+ T cells from blood. CDR3 region: CASWPHGGRGTQYF. In DNA form, the CDR3 reads TGTGCCAGCTGGCCTCATGGCGGGCGTGGTACGCAGTATTTT.